This T cell receptor beta chain was found in a study of cytomegalovirus exposure and HLA in healthy donors. Regarding the study as a whole: Later findings reportedly placed an Asian-associated ancestry cluster below the roughly 690-donor mean for N-insertions.

It was with 60 Vbeta and 13 Jbeta primers that the PCR ran. Repertoires were generated with immunoSEQ multiplex PCR, while TCRdb's copy carries only in-frame clones and drops some. The sample holds some 88,000 clones, over 55% seen once. Healthy donors of bone marrow made up the group. Donors were ostensibly healthy at sampling, although undocumented immune exposures were probable. Germline CDR1 LGHNA, CDR2 YNFKEQ. The CDR3 has 15 residues. In regard to this clone: The antigen remains undetermined. An end of the junction differs from the germline gene, which may be a read error.

The chain recombines TRBV4-2 with TRBJ1-3, with D perhaps matching TRBD1 (6 bases). The sample comprised PBMCs. This TCR came from a woman in her late teens or twenties in good health and CMV-seropositive. CDR3 DNA: TGTGCCAGCAGCCAACAACAGGGACCGGGAAACATCATATATTTT. This translates into CASSQQQGPGNIIYF.